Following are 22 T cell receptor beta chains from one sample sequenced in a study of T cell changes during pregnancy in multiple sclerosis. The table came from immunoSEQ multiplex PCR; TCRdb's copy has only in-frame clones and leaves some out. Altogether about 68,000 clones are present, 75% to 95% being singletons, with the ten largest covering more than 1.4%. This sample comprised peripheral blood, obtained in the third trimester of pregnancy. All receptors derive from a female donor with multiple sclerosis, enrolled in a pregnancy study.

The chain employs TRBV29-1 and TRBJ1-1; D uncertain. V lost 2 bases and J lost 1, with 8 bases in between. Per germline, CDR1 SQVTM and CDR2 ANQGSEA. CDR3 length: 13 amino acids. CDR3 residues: CSVELTENTEAFF. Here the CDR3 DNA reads TGCAGCGTTGAATTAACAGAGAACACTGAAGCTTTCTTT.

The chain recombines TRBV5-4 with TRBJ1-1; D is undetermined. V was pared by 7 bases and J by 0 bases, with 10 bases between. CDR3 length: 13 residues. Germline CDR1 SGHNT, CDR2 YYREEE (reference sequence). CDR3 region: CASFVGMNTEAFF. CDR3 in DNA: TGTGCCAGCTTTGTCGGTATGAACACTGAAGCTTTCTTT.

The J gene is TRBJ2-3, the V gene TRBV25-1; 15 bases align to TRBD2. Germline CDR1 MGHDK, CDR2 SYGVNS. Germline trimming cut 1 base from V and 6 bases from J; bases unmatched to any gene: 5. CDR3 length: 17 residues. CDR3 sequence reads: CASSEWGTSGGLDTQYF. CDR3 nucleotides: TGTGCCAGCAGTGAATGGGGGACTAGCGGGGGGTTGGATACGCAGTATTTT.

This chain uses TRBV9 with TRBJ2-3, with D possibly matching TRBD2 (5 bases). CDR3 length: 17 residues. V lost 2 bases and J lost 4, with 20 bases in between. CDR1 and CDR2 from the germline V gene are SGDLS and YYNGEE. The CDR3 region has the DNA TGTGCCAGCAGCGTTGGGGTGGACTCGCTACGAGCAGATACGCAGTATTTT. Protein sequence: CASSVGVDSLRADTQYF.

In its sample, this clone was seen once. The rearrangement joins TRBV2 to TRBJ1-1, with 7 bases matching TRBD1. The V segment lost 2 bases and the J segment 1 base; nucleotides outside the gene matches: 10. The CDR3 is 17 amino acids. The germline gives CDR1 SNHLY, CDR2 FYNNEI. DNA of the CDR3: TGTGCCAGCAGTGAAATTGAGAGGGGGCGTGAGAACACTGAAGCTTTCTTT. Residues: CASSEIERGRENTEAFF. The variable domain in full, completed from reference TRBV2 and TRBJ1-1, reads EPEVTQTPSHQVTQMGQEVILRCVPISNHLYFYWYRQILGQKVEFLVSFYNNEISEKSEIFDDQFSVERPDGSNFTLKIRSTKLEDSAMYFCASSEIERGRENTEAFFGQGTRLTVV.

CDR3 DNA: TGTGCCACCCAAATCCGGGGGGCATACAATGAGCAGTTCTTC. This gives the protein CATQIRGAYNEQFF. The chain links TRBV15 to TRBJ2-1; D might be TRBD2 (7 bases). Per germline, CDR1 LNHNV and CDR2 YYDKDF (reference sequence). The CDR3 extends over 14 amino acids. The V gene lost 8 bases and the J gene lost 4 bases, with 15 bases spanning the gap. The variable domain in full, with the rest retrieved from reference TRBV15 and TRBJ2-1, is DAMVIQNPRYQVTQFGKPVTLSCSQTLNHNVMYWYQQKSSQAPKLLFHYYDKDFNNEADTPDNFQSRRPNTSFCFLDIRSPGLGDTAMYLCATQIRGAYNEQFFGPGTRLTVL.

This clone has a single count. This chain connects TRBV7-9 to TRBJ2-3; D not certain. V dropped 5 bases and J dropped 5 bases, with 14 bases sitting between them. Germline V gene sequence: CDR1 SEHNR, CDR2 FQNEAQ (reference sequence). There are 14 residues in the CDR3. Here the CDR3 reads CASSQAQRRDTQYF. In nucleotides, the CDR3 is TGTGCCAGCAGCCAAGCGCAGAGAAGAGATACGCAGTATTTT.

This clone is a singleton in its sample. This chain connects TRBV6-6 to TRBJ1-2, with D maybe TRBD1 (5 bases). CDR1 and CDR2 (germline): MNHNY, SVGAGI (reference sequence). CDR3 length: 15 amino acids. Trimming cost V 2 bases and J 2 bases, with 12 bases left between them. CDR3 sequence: CASSYVGEGNYGYTF. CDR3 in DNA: TGTGCCAGCAGTTACGTAGGGGAAGGAAACTATGGCTACACCTTC.

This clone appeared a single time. In DNA form, the CDR3 reads TGCGCCAGCAGCCAAGGACTAGGCACAGATACGCAGTATTTT. It encodes CASSQGLGTDTQYF. V and J are TRBV4-3 and TRBJ2-3; the D gene is possibly TRBD2 (6 bases). Per the germline V gene, CDR1 is LGHNA and CDR2 is YSLEER. This CDR3 spans 14 amino acids. V lost 1 base and J lost 1, with 6 bases in between.

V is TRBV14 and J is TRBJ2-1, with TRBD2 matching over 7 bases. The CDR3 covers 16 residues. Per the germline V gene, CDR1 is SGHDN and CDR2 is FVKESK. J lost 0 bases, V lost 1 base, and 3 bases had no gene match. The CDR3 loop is CASSQGAGRSYNEQFF. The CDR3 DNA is TGTGCCAGCAGCCAAGGAGCGGGACGCTCCTACAATGAGCAGTTCTTC.

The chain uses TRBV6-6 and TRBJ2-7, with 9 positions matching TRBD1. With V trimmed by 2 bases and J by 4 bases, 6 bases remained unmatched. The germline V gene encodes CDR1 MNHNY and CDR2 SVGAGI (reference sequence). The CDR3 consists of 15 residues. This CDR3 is CASSYQGQGLYEQYF. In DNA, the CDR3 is TGTGCCAGCAGTTACCAGGGACAGGGACTATACGAGCAGTACTTC.

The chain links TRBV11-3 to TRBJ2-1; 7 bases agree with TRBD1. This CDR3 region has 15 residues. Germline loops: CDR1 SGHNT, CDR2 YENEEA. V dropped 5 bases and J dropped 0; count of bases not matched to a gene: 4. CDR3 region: CASSPGGSSYNEQFF. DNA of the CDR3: TGTGCCAGCAGCCCAGGGGGAAGCTCCTACAATGAGCAGTTCTTC. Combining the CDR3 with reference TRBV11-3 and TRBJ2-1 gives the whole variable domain EAGVVQSPRYKIIEKKQPVAFWCNPISGHNTLYWYLQNLGQGPELLIRYENEEAVDDSQLPKDRFSAERLKGVDSTLKIQPAELGDSAVYLCASSPGGSSYNEQFFGPGTRLTVL.

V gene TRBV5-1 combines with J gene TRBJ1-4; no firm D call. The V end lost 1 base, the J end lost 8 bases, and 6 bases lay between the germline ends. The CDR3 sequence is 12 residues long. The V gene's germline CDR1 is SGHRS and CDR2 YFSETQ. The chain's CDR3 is CASSLIGEKLFF. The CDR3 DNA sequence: TGCGCCAGCAGCTTGATCGGGGAAAAACTGTTTTTT.

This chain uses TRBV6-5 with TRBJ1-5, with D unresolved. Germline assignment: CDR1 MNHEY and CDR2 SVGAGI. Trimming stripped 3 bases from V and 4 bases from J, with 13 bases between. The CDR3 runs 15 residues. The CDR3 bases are TGTGCCAGCAGTTATGATTGGAGGAAAAATCAGCCCCAGCATTTT. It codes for CASSYDWRKNQPQHF.

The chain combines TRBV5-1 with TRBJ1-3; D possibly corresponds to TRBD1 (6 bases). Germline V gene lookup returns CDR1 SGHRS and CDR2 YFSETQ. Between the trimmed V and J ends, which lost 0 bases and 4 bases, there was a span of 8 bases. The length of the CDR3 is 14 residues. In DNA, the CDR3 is TGCGCCAGCAGCTTGGGACAGGCGGGAAACACCATATATTTT. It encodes CASSLGQAGNTIYF.

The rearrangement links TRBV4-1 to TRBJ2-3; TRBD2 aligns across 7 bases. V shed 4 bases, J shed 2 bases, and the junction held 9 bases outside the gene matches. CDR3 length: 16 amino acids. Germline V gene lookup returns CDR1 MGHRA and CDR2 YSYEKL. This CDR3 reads CASSPSSGATTDTQYF. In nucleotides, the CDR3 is TGCGCCAGCAGCCCCAGCAGCGGGGCTACCACAGATACGCAGTATTTT.

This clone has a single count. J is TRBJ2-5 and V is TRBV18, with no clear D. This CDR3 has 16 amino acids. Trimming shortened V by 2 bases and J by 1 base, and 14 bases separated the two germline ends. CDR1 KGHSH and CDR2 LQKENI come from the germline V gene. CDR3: CASSPSLSSVQETQYF. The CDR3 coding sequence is TGTGCCAGCTCACCAAGCCTTTCGAGTGTCCAAGAGACCCAGTACTTC.

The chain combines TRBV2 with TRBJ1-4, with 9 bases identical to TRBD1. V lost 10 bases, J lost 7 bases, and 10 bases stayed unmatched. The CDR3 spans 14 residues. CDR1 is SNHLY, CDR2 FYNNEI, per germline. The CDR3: CATRGGTGSEKLFF. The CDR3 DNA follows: TGTGCCACCAGGGGCGGGACAGGGAGTGAAAAACTGTTTTTT.

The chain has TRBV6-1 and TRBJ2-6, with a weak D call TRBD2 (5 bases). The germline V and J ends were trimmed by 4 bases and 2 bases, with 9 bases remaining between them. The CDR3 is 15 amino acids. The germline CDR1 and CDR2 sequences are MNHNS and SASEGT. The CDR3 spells CASSGSGAGANVLTF. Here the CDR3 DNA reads TGTGCCAGCAGTGGGTCCGGGGCTGGGGCCAACGTCCTGACTTTC.

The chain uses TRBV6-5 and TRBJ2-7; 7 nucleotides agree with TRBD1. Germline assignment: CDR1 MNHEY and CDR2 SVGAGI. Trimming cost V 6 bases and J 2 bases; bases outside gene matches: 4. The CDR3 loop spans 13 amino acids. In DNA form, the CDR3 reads TGTGCCAGCAGAGGGACAGAAGCCTACGAGCAGTACTTC. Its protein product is CASRGTEAYEQYF.

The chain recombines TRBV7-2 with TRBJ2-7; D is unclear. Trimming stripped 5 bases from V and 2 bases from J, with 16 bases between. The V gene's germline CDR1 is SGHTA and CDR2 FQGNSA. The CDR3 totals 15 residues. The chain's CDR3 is CASSPGSAVTYEQYF. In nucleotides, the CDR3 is TGTGCCAGCAGCCCAGGCTCGGCCGTAACCTACGAGCAGTACTTC.

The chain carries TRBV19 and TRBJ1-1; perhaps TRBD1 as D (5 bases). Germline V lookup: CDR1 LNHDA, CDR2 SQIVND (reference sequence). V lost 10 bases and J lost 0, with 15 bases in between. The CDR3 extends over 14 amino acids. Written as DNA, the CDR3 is TGTGCCACCGCATCTGACAGACTGAACACTGAAGCTTTCTTT. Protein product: CATASDRLNTEAFF.